Following are 15 T cell receptor beta chains from one sample sequenced in a study of CD8 T cells in acute hepatitis C reinfection. Time point noted: naive CD8 control sorted from an acute-time-point sample. Repertoires were generated with immunoSEQ multiplex PCR, while TCRdb's copy carries only in-frame clones and drops some. The sample has 38,000 or so clones; 85% to 90% are singletons. Source material: naive CD8+ T cells from PBMCs. The receptors derive from a man under 40 with chronic hepatitis C.

The chain couples TRBV6-5 to TRBJ2-3; 7 positions agree with TRBD2. Trimming took 2 bases from V and 5 from J; bases not matched to a gene: 4. CDR3 length: 14 amino acids. Germline CDR1 MNHEY, CDR2 SVGAGI. CDR3 DNA: TGTGCCAGCAGTTACACCGTAGCGGGAGATACGCAGTATTTT. It is translated as CASSYTVAGDTQYF.

V and J are TRBV2 and TRBJ2-7; D call uncertain. The V end was cut by 4 bases, the J end by 2 bases, with 15 bases between. The length of the CDR3 is 15 residues. CDR1 and CDR2 (germline): SNHLY, FYNNEI. Here the CDR3 DNA reads TGTGCCAGCAGTGTACGAGCCACCCTAACCTACGAGCAGTACTTC. This codes for CASSVRATLTYEQYF.

The chain joins TRBV9 to TRBJ2-5, with 16 bases matching TRBD2. After removal of 4 bases from V and 1 base from J, the junction contained 4 bases not matched to a gene. Germline lookup yields CDR1 SGDLS and CDR2 YYNGEE. This CDR3 comprises 17 residues. In DNA, the CDR3 is TGTGCCAGCAGCCCAGGGACTAGCGGGAGGGCCCAAGAGACCCAGTACTTC. This gives the protein CASSPGTSGRAQETQYF.

V and J are TRBV18 and TRBJ1-1; a weak D match, TRBD1 (6 bases). The germline V and J ends were trimmed by 2 bases and 5 bases, with 9 bases remaining between them. CDR3 length equals 13 residues. The germline V gene encodes CDR1 KGHSH and CDR2 LQKENI. The DNA of the CDR3 is TGTGCCAGCTCACCAGGGGGCAGAACTGAAGCTTTCTTT. Encoded protein: CASSPGGRTEAFF.

The chain combines TRBV13 with TRBJ2-7; 8 bases line up with TRBD2. The length of the CDR3 is 12 residues. V lost 6 bases and J lost 3; bases outside the gene matches: 1. Germline lookup yields CDR1 PRHDT and CDR2 FYEKMQ (reference sequence). The CDR3 reads CASRGLDYEQYF. The DNA of the CDR3 is TGTGCCAGCAGGGGACTAGACTACGAGCAGTACTTC.

The gene calls are TRBV29-1 and TRBJ2-1; D ambiguous. Trimming pared 1 base from V and 9 bases from J, leaving 13 bases between. The V gene's germline CDR1 is SQVTM and CDR2 ANQGSEA. CDR3 length: 13 amino acids. The CDR3 reads CSVEGTSTVEQFF. CDR3 nucleotides: TGCAGCGTTGAAGGGACGAGTACCGTTGAGCAGTTCTTC.

J is TRBJ2-3 and V is TRBV14, with 10 bases aligning to TRBD2. V trimming: 0 bases; J trimming: 6 bases; junction bases outside the gene matches: 15. Germline lookup yields CDR1 SGHDN and CDR2 FVKESK. The CDR3 is 19 residues long. The CDR3 sequence: CASSQESVGLAGASDTQYF. The DNA of the CDR3 is TGTGCCAGCAGCCAAGAGTCAGTTGGCCTAGCGGGAGCTTCGGATACGCAGTATTTT.

The chain uses TRBV19 and TRBJ2-3, with 7 bases identical to TRBD1. J gave up 10 bases and V 3 bases, and 4 bases lay outside the gene matches. The CDR3 is 12 residues long. Germline CDR1 is LNHDA and CDR2 is SQIVND (reference sequence). The CDR3 nucleotides are TGTGCCAGTAGTATGGCAGGGGGTGCGCAGTATTTT. Its protein product is CASSMAGGAQYF.

The chain joins TRBV27 to TRBJ2-1; maybe TRBD2 (6 bases). CDR1 and CDR2 from the germline V gene are MNHEY and SMNVEV (reference sequence). There are 12 residues in the CDR3. The CDR3 DNA is TGTGGGACCGGGGGTACTCACAATGAGCAGTTCTTC. Amino acids: CGTGGTHNEQFF.

The chain is built from TRBV7-8 and TRBJ2-7; tentative D call: TRBD1 (5 bases). Germline V lookup: CDR1 SGHVS, CDR2 FQNEAQ. The CDR3 has 15 residues. V was trimmed by 1 base and J by 1 base, leaving 11 bases between them. CDR3 region: CASSLEGKGSYEQYF. The CDR3 region has the DNA TGTGCCAGCAGCTTAGAGGGTAAGGGGTCCTACGAGCAGTACTTC. Full variable domain (remainder filled in from reference TRBV7-8 and TRBJ2-7): GAGVSQSPRYKVAKRGQDVALRCDPISGHVSLFWYQQALGQGPEFLTYFQNEAQLDKSGLPSDRFFAERPEGSVSTLKIQRTQQEDSAVYLCASSLEGKGSYEQYFGPGTRLTVT.

The rearrangement joins TRBV10-1 to TRBJ1-2; D is possibly TRBD1 (6 bases). Trimming took off 2 bases at V and 4 bases at J, with 8 bases between the two ends. The CDR3 extends over 13 amino acids. Germline CDR1 is WNHNN and CDR2 is SYGVQD (reference sequence). CDR3: CASSENRVYGYTF. DNA of the CDR3: TGCGCCAGCAGTGAGAACAGGGTCTATGGCTACACCTTC.

The V gene is TRBV5-3, the J gene TRBJ2-7; D unresolved. Being an ORF, TRBV5-3 has a function that is uncertain. V shed 0 bases and J shed 6 bases, with 13 bases lying between them. The CDR3 covers 14 residues. CDR3 protein: CARSLVRTPSEQYF. DNA for the CDR3: TGTGCCAGAAGCTTGGTTCGGACCCCGTCCGAGCAGTACTTC.

The V call is TRBV11-2, the J call TRBJ2-5; 12 bases map to TRBD2. CDR1 and CDR2 from the germline V gene are SGHAT and FQNNGV. Trimming removed 4 bases from V and 2 bases from J; junction bases left unmatched: 5. The CDR3 has 16 amino acids. The CDR3 region is CASSYRLAGAQETQYF. The DNA of the CDR3 is TGTGCCAGCAGCTACCGACTAGCGGGGGCACAAGAGACCCAGTACTTC. Variable domain in full (rest from reference TRBV11-2 and TRBJ2-5): EAGVAQSPRYKIIEKRQSVAFWCNPISGHATLYWYQQILGQGPKLLIQFQNNGVVDDSQLPKDRFSAERLKGVDSTLKIQPAKLEDSAVYLCASSYRLAGAQETQYFGPGTRLLVL.

The chain is built from TRBV13 and TRBJ2-4, with TRBD2 matching 14 bases. CDR3 length equals 17 residues. The V segment lost 4 bases and the J segment 3 bases; nucleotides outside the gene matches: 5. Germline CDR1 and CDR2: PRHDT and FYEKMQ (reference sequence). CDR3 amino acids: CASSSGLAGVGKNIQYF. The CDR3 nucleotides read TGTGCCAGCAGCTCGGGACTAGCGGGAGTTGGCAAAAACATTCAGTACTTC.

This chain connects TRBV6-5 to TRBJ1-2; D not resolved. CDR1 is MNHEY and CDR2 is SVGAGI in the germline V gene. This CDR3 spans 15 amino acids. The ends were cut back, 2 bases at V and 6 bases at J, with 16 bases in the middle. Here the CDR3 reads CASSYLDIGEDGYTF. CDR3 DNA: TGTGCCAGCAGTTACCTGGATATCGGGGAGGATGGCTACACCTTC.